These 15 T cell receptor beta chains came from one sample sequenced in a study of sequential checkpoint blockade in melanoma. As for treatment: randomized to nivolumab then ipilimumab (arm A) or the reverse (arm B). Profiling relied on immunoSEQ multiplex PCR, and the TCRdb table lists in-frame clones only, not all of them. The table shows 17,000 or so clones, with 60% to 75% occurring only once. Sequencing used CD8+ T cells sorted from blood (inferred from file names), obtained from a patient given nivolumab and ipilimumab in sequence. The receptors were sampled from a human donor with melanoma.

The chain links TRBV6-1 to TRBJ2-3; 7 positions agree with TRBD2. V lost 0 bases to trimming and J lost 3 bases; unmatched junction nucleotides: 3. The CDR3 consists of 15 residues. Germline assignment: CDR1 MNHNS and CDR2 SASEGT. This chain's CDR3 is CASSEAAGLTDTQYF. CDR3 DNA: TGTGCCAGCAGTGAAGCAGCGGGGTTGACAGATACGCAGTATTTT.

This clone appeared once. CDR3 amino acids: CASSLQASGVGETQYF. For the CDR3, the DNA is TGTGCCAGCAGCTTACAGGCTAGCGGGGTCGGAGAGACCCAGTACTTC. The chain carries TRBV7-6 and TRBJ2-5; TRBD2 matches 9 bases. Germline V gene lookup returns CDR1 SGHVS and CDR2 FNYEAQ. After removal of 2 bases from V and 4 bases from J, the junction contained 8 bases not matched to a gene. CDR3 length equals 16 residues.

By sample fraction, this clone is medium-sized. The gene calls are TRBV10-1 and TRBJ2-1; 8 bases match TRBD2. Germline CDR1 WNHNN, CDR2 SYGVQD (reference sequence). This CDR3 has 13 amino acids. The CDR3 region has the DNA TGCGCGTCAAGCGGGAGAGCTTACAATGAGCAGTTCTTC. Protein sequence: CASSGRAYNEQFF.

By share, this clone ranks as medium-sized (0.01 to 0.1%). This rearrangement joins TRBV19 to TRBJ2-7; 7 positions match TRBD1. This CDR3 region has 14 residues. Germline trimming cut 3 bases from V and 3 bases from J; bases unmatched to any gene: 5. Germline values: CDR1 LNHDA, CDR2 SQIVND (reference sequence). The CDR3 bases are TGTGCCAGTAGTATCCGGACAGGCGTCTACGAGCAGTACTTC. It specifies CASSIRTGVYEQYF.

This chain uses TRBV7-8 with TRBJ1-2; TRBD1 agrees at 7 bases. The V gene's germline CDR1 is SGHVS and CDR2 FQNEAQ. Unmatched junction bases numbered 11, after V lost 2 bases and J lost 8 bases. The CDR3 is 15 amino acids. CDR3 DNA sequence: TGTGCCAGCAGCTTATCGGACAGGCCCTTAGAAGGCTACACCTTC. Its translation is CASSLSDRPLEGYTF.

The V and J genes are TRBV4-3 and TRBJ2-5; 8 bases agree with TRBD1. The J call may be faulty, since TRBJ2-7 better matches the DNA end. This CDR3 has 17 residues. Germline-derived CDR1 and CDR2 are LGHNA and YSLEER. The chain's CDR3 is CASSQDYGTGDFYEQYF. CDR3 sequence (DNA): TGCGCCAGCAGCCAAGATTACGGGACAGGAGACTTCTACGAGCAGTACTTC.

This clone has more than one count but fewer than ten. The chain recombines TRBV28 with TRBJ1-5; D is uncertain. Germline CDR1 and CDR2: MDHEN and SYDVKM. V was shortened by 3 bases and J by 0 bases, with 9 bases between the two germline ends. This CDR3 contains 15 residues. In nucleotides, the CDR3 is TGTGCCAGCAGTTTGGCCGTGTATAGCAATCAGCCCCAGCATTTT. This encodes CASSLAVYSNQPQHF.

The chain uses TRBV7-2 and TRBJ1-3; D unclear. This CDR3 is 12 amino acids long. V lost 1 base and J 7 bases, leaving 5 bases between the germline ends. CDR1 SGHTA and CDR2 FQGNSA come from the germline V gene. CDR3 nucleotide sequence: TGTGCCAGCAGCTTAGGAGGGAACACCATATATTTT. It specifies CASSLGGNTIYF.

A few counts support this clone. The CDR3 region has the DNA TGTGCCACCAGCAGAGATTCAGGGTACAATCAGCCCCAGCATTTT. It translates to CATSRDSGYNQPQHF. The gene calls are TRBV15 and TRBJ1-5; D is possibly TRBD1 (5 bases). The CDR3 covers 15 residues. Trimming removed 0 bases from V and 3 bases from J, with 9 bases in between. From germline, CDR1 is LNHNV and CDR2 YYDKDF (reference sequence).

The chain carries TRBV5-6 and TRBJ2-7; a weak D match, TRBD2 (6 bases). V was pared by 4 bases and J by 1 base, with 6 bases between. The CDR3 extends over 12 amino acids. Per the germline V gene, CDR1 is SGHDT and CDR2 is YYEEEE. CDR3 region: CASSRGSYEQYF. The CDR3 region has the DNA TGTGCCAGCAGCCGGGGGTCCTACGAGCAGTACTTC. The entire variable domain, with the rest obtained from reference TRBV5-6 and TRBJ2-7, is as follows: DAGVTQSPTHLIKTRGQQVTLRCSPKSGHDTVSWYQQALGQGPQFIFQYYEEEERQRGNFPDRFSGHQFPNYSSELNVNALLLGDSALYLCASSRGSYEQYFGPGTRLTVT.

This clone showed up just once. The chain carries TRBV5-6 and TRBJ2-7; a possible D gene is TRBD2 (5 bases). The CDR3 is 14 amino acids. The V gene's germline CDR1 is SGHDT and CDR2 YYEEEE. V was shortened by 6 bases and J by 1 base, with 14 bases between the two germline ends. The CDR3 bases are TGTGCCAGCACCTCTTTATCGGGGTCCTACGAGCAGTACTTC. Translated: CASTSLSGSYEQYF.

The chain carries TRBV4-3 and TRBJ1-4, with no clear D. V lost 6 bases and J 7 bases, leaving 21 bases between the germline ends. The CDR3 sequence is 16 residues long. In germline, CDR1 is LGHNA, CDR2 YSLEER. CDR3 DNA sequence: TGCGCCAGCAGTTCCCGCGTAGGTCGGGTGGTTGAAAAACTGTTTTTT. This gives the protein CASSSRVGRVVEKLFF.

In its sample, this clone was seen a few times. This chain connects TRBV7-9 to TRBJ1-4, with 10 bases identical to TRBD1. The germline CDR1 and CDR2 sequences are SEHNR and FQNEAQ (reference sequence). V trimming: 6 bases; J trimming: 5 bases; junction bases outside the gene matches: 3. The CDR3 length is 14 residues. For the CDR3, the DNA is TGTGCCAGCAGTCTGGACAGGGGGAATGAAAAACTGTTTTTT. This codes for CASSLDRGNEKLFF. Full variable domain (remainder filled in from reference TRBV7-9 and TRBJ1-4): DTGVSQNPRHKITKRGQNVTFRCDPISEHNRLYWYRQTLGQGPEFLTYFQNEAQLEKSRLLSDRFSAERPKGSFSTLEIQRTEQGDSAMYLCASSLDRGNEKLFFGSGTQLSVL.

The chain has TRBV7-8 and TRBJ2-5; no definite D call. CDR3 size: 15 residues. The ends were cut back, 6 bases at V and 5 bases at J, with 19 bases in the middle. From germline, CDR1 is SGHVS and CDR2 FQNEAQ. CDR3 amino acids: CASRSTTLTPETQYF. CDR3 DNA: TGTGCCAGCAGGTCAACGACTCTAACCCCGGAGACCCAGTACTTC. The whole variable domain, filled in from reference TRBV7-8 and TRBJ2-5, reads GAGVSQSPRYKVAKRGQDVALRCDPISGHVSLFWYQQALGQGPEFLTYFQNEAQLDKSGLPSDRFFAERPEGSVSTLKIQRTQQEDSAVYLCASRSTTLTPETQYFGPGTRLLVL.

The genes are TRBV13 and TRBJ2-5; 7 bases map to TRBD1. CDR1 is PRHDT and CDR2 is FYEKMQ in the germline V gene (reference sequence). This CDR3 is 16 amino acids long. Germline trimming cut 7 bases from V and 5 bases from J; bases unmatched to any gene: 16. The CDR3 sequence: CASTLRGRGTEETQYF. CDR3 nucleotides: TGTGCCAGCACCCTACGGGGCAGGGGGACAGAGGAGACCCAGTACTTC.